This entry is about one T cell receptor (beta chain). PCR employed 60 Vbeta and 13 Jbeta primers. Data came from immunoSEQ multiplex PCR; TCRdb stores just in-frame clones and leaves some out. The sample has about 190,000 clones, around 75% seen once. This sample is drawn from a study of cytomegalovirus exposure and HLA in healthy donors. Germline CDR1 SGHRS, CDR2 YFSETQ. This CDR3 is 14 amino acids long. Trimming took 4 bases from V and 4 from J; bases not matched to a gene: 8. The receptor was isolated from a man aged 40-49 years in good health and CMV-seropositive. Material for sequencing was PBMCs. V and J are TRBV5-1 and TRBJ2-7, with TRBD1 identical over 7 bases. The CDR3 DNA reads as TGCGCCAGCAGCCCCAGGGGGACACTGTACGAGCAGTACTTC. Amino acids: CASSPRGTLYEQYF. Full variable domain (outside the CDR3, taken from reference TRBV5-1 and TRBJ2-7): KAGVTQTPRYLIKTRGQQVTLSCSPISGHRSVSWYQQTPGQGLQFLFEYFSETQRNKGNFPGRFSGRQFSNSRSEMNVSTLELGDSALYLCASSPRGTLYEQYFGPGTRLTVT.